This T cell receptor beta chain was sequenced for a study of T cell responses to AZD1222 COVID-19 vaccine. Points from the study as a whole: There were mostly white British donors and more females than males, and clonal diversity was possibly underestimated. Only a handful of AZD1222 recipients tested seropositive at baseline. Nearly half of spike-specific TCRs reportedly target variant regions that are unmutated in the B.1.351 and B.1.1.7 variants.

The CDR3 length is 15 residues. Germline V CDR1 and CDR2: LGHDT, YNNKEL (reference sequence). V was cut by 1 base and J by 0 bases, with 9 bases left in between. The method was immunoSEQ multiplex PCR; TCRdb's version includes in-frame clones alone and lacks a portion of them. Of some 130,000 clones in the sample, approximately 90% were seen once. About this clone: Its antigen is still unknown.

This sequence joins TRBV3-1 (or the pseudogene TRBV3-2) and TRBJ1-2, with D possibly TRBD1 on 6 matching bases. This clonotype originated in an adult in good health. The material sequenced was peripheral blood, taken on day 0 of AZD1222 vaccination. The CDR3 protein is CASSQAGTSNYGYTF. The DNA of the CDR3 is TGTGCCAGCAGCCAAGCTGGGACATCTAACTATGGCTACACCTTC.